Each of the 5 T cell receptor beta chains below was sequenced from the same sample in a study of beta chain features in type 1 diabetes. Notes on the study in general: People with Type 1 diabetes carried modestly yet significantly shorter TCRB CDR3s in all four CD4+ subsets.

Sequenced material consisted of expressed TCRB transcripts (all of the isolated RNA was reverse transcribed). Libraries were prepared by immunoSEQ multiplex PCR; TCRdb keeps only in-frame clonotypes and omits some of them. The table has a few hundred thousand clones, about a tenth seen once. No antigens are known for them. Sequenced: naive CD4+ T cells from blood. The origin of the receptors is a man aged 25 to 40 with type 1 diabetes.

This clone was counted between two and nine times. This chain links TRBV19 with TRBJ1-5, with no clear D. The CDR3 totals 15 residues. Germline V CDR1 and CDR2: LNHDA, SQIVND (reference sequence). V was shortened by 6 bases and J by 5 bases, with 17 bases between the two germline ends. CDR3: CASRVGAELYQPQHF. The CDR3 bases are TGTGCCAGTAGAGTTGGTGCGGAGTTATATCAGCCCCAGCATTTT.

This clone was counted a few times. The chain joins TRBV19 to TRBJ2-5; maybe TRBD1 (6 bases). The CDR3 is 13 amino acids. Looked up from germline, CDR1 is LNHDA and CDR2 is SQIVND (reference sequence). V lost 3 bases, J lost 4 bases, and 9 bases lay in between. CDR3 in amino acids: CASSIWTAETQYF. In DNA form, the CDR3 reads TGTGCCAGTAGTATCTGGACAGCAGAGACCCAGTACTTC.

The CDR3 nucleotides are TGTGCCAGCAGCCCCGAGCCGGGGGGCTACGAGCAGTACTTC. Translating gives CASSPEPGGYEQYF. The chain joins TRBV25-1 to TRBJ2-7; the match to TRBD2 covers 7 bases. Germline V gene lookup returns CDR1 MGHDK and CDR2 SYGVNS. This CDR3 is 14 amino acids long. Trimming took 6 bases from V and 3 from J; bases not matched to a gene: 8.

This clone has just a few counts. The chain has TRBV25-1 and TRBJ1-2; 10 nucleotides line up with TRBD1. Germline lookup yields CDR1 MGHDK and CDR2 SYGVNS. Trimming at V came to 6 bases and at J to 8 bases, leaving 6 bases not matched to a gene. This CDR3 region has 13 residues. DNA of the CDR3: TGTGCCAGCAGCCCGGGACAGGGGTACGGCTACACCTTC. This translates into CASSPGQGYGYTF.

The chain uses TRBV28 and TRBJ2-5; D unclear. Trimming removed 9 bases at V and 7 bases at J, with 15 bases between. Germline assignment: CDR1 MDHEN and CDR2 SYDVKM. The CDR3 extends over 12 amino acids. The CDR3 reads CASLPLSGTQYF. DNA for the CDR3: TGTGCCAGTCTGCCTCTATCGGGGACCCAGTACTTC.